This TCR beta chain was sequenced for a study of Ad26.COV2.S vaccination and SARS-CoV-2 variants. Repertoires were generated with immunoSEQ multiplex PCR, while TCRdb's copy carries only in-frame clones and drops some. The sample has roughly 420,000 clones, 85% to 90% seen once; the top ten hold around 2.6%. Losses at the gene ends were 1 base for V and 5 bases for J; bases not matched to a gene: 13. Germline CDR1 and CDR2: KGHDR and SFDVKD. The CDR3 runs 18 residues. The treatment denotes: roughly 18 received Ad26.COV2.S at low or high dose, single or two shots; five or six received placebo; per-sample allocation not given. The samples date from day 63 after the first vaccine or placebo injection.

The sequence came from a person aged 18-65 years who received the Ad26.COV2.S COVID-19 vaccine or a placebo. The chain uses TRBV24-1 and TRBJ2-5; 9 bases line up with TRBD1. This sample comprised peripheral blood, obtained in a trial of Ad26.COV2.S vaccine versus placebo. DNA for the CDR3: TGTGCCACCAGTGATTTCCGGATCACAGGGGGCCCAAGGGAGACCCAGTACTTC. This translates into CATSDFRITGGPRETQYF.